This TCR beta chain was observed in a study of cytomegalovirus exposure and HLA in healthy donors. General study points: The listing of about 150 TCR beta chains classed them as cytomegalovirus-associated.

In regard to this clone: Its antigen is currently unknown.

The J segment lost 2 bases and the V segment lost 4 bases, leaving 7 bases of the junction unmatched. The CDR3 covers 16 residues. Germline assignment: CDR1 ENHRY and CDR2 SYGVKD. 13 Jbeta primers and 60 Vbeta primers were used for the PCR. Produced via immunoSEQ multiplex PCR; TCRdb's table is partial and in-frame only. The sample has under 200,000 clones. The V and J genes are TRBV10-3 and TRBJ2-7; 11 bases are shared with TRBD2. The sequenced sample was PBMCs. This clonotype was obtained from a man aged 30 to 39 in good health and CMV-seronegative. CDR3 sequence reads: CAISAWGLAEPYEQYF. The CDR3 DNA follows: TGTGCCATCAGTGCCTGGGGACTAGCGGAACCCTACGAGCAGTACTTC.